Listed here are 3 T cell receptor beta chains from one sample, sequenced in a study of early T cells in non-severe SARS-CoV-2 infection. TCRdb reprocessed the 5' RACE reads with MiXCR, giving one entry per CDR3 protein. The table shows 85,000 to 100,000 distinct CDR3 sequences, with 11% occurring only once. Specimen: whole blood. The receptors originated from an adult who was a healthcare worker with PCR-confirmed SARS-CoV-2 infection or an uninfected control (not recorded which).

In DNA, the CDR3 is TGTGCCAGCAGTTTTCGTGCTTCTGAGAACATTCAGTACTTC. Amino acid sequence: CASSFRASENIQYF. The chain recombines TRBV12-3 or TRBV12-4 with TRBJ2-4, with D unresolved. The CDR3 has 14 amino acids. V shed 3 bases and J shed 7 bases, with 13 bases lying between them.

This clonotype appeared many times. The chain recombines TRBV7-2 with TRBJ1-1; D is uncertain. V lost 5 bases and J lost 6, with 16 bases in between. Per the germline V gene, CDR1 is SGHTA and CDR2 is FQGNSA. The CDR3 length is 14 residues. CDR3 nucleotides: TGTGCCAGCAGCCGACTGGCGGACCCGGCTGAAGCTTTCTTT. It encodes CASSRLADPAEAFF.

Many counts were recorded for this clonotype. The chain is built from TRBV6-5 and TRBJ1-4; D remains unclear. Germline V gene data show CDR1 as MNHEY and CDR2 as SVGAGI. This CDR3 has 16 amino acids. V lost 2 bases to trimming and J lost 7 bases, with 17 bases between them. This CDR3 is CASSYGIGGSSEKLFF. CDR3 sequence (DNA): TGTGCCAGCAGTTACGGGATAGGAGGGAGTTCTGAAAAACTGTTTTTT.